This T cell receptor beta chain was profiled in a study of OX40 agonist ivuxolimab in advanced cancers. Study-level findings and limits: Antigens targeted by the expanded peripheral T cells were not determined. CD4+ and CD8+ blood T cells expanded clonally by week 6 at 0.1 to 3.0 mg/kg.

Some clones are missing from TCRdb's copy, which holds only in-frame ones; the method was immunoSEQ multiplex PCR. Among fewer than 95,000 clones listed, roughly 85% were seen once. Systemic immunosuppression or a history of autoimmune disease excluded patients. With baseline, cycle 4 day 1, and cycle 7 day 1 as timepoints, blood was sampled. With 1 base removed from V and 7 bases from J, the gap between germline ends came to 10 bases. CDR1 is LGHNA and CDR2 is YSLEER in the germline V gene. The CDR3 sequence is 13 residues long. Remarks on this clone: Its antigen is as yet unknown.

This clonotype originated in an adult with an advanced solid tumor such as melanoma, head and neck, liver or kidney cancer. J is TRBJ1-2 and V is TRBV4-3; D unresolved. Here the sequenced sample was CD4+ or CD8+ T cells sorted from blood, taken in a trial of the OX40 agonist ivuxolimab. The CDR3 nucleotides are TGCGCCAGCAGCCAAGTCTCGGATGGTGGCTACACCTTC. It encodes CASSQVSDGGYTF.